The rows below give T cell receptor beta chains drawn from one sample of a study of patients and donors after allogeneic stem cell transplantation. TCRdb ran MiXCR on the RT-PCR reads and lists one entry per CDR3 protein. Among approximately 250,000 distinct CDR3 sequences listed, 12% to 15% were seen once. Material for sequencing was blood, either unsorted or a sorted T cell fraction (not recorded which). All receptors come from a human donor who was either an allogeneic HSCT recipient or a stem cell or donor lymphocyte infusion donor (not recorded which). It is not recorded whose cells these are; they may come from a transplant donor. CDR3s include the opening cysteine and the closing phenylalanine or tryptophan. D genes are given only for firm matches. Clone size is stated in some rows and not others, as once, few, many or a class when expanded.

V	D	size	J	length	DNA	CDR3
TRBV9	-	few	TRBJ1-3	16	TGTGCCAGCAGCGTCCAGGACTCACTGTGGGGAAACACCATATATTTT	CASSVQDSLWGNTIYF
TRBV9	TRBD2	few	TRBJ2-7	14	TGTGCCAGCAGCGTAGGTCTAGCGGGTTACGAGCAGTACTTC	CASSVGLAGYEQYF
TRBV15	-	few	TRBJ2-7	15	TGTGCCACCAGTCCCTCCGGGAACTTCGGGGACGAGCAGTACTTC	CATSPSGNFGDEQYF
TRBV6-2/TRBV6-3	-	-	TRBJ1-5	12	TGTGCCAGCAGGCCGGTCCCAGGGCCCCAGCATTTT	CASRPVPGPQHF
TRBV5-1	-	few	TRBJ2-3	17	TGCGCCAGCAGCCCCCAGGGGCGGGGGCCCCGCACAGATACGCAGTATTTT	CASSPQGRGPRTDTQYF
TRBV4-1	-	many	TRBJ1-2	17	TGCGCCAGCAGCCCCTTCTGGGGGAAAACAGGGACCCATGGCTACACCTTC	CASSPFWGKTGTHGYTF
TRBV7-2	-	few	TRBJ2-3	12	TGTGCCAGCAGCTTTCTAACCGATACGCAGTATTTT	CASSFLTDTQYF
TRBV20-1	-	-	TRBJ2-7	14	TGCAGTGCGGAAGGACAGCGGGATACTAGTGAGCAGTACTTC	CSAEGQRDTSEQYF
TRBV12-3/TRBV12-4	TRBD1	many	TRBJ1-5	16	TGTGCCAGCAGTCACTATGGGACAGGATACAATCAGCCCCAGCATTTT	CASSHYGTGYNQPQHF
TRBV4-3	TRBD1	-	TRBJ2-1	13	TGCGCCAGCAGCCCACAGGGGAAGAGTGAGCAGTTCTTC	CASSPQGKSEQFF
TRBV4-2	TRBD1	-	TRBJ1-1	15	TGTGCCAGCAGCCACCTGGGACAGTTGAACACTGAAGCTTTCTTT	CASSHLGQLNTEAFF
TRBV5-1	TRBD1	-	TRBJ2-1	16	TGCGCCAGCAGCATAACCGGGACAGGTCCCTACAATGAGCAGTTCTTC	CASSITGTGPYNEQFF
TRBV6-1	TRBD1	few	TRBJ1-5	14	TGTGCCAGCAGTGAACAGGGGGCGAATCAGCCCCAGCATTTT	CASSEQGANQPQHF
TRBV5-6	-	once	TRBJ1-1	11	TGTGCCAGCAGCTTGCGGGGACAAGCTTTCTTT	CASSLRGQAFF
TRBV6-1	-	few	TRBJ1-5	13	TGTGCCAGCGGTCGTGATAGCAATCAGCCCCAGCATTTT	CASGRDSNQPQHF
TRBV9	-	-	TRBJ2-6	17	TGTGCCAGCAGCGTGGATCCCTCAGGTTCTGGGGCCAACGTCCTGACTTTC	CASSVDPSGSGANVLTF
TRBV4-1	-	-	TRBJ2-3	17	TGCGCCAGCAGCCAAGGGAAGTGGGGGGTCGATTCAGATACGCAGTATTTT	CASSQGKWGVDSDTQYF